The 15 T cell receptor beta chains presented below share a single source sample, sequenced in a study of shared clonotypes between healthy human individuals. Profiled with immunoSEQ multiplex PCR; TCRdb holds only in-frame clones, not every one. The repertoire holds 2 million or so clones, with roughly 94% as singletons. The sequenced sample was naive CD4+ T cells sorted from blood. As for subset: CD45RA+ positively selected. The source is a man younger than 35 in good health.

The chain recombines TRBV18 with TRBJ1-6, with TRBD1 matching 7 bases. Germline lookup yields CDR1 KGHSH and CDR2 LQKENI. V lost 3 bases to trimming and J lost 13 bases; unmatched junction nucleotides: 9. CDR3 length: 14 amino acids. The DNA for the CDR3 is TGTGCCAGCTCACCCGACACGACAGGGAGCCCCCTCCACTTT. Its protein is CASSPDTTGSPLHF. Based on the CDR3 plus reference TRBV18 and TRBJ1-6, the full variable domain is NAGVMQNPRHLVRRRGQEARLRCSPMKGHSHVYWYRQLPEEGLKFMVYLQKENIIDESGMPKERFSAEFPKEGPSILRIQQVVRGDSAAYFCASSPDTTGSPLHFGNGTRLTVT.

This clone was counted once. This chain links TRBV7-2 with TRBJ2-1; D uncertain. Between the trimmed V and J ends, which lost 5 bases and 8 bases, there was a span of 13 bases. Germline V gene lookup returns CDR1 SGHTA and CDR2 FQGNSA. CDR3 length: 13 residues. In nucleotides, the CDR3 is TGTGCCAGCAGCCTCTCCCCACAATATGAGCAGTTCTTC. Translation: CASSLSPQYEQFF.

This chain uses TRBV5-4 with TRBJ2-1; 8 nucleotides line up with TRBD1. Germline-derived CDR1 and CDR2 are SGHNT and YYREEE (reference sequence). V trimming: 0 bases; J trimming: 8 bases; junction bases outside the gene matches: 10. The CDR3 is made up of 16 amino acids. CDR3 residues: CASSLAVTGAIYEQFF. In DNA, the CDR3 is TGTGCCAGCAGCTTGGCGGTGACAGGGGCAATCTATGAGCAGTTCTTC.

The chain joins TRBV6-6 to TRBJ1-2, with 7 nucleotides matching TRBD1. Unmatched junction bases numbered 9, after V lost 6 bases and J lost 2 bases. This CDR3 is 15 amino acids long. Germline V CDR1 and CDR2: MNHNY, SVGAGI (reference sequence). CDR3 loop: CASSPGTDINYGYTF. DNA for the CDR3: TGTGCCAGCAGCCCCGGGACAGATATCAACTATGGCTACACCTTC.

The J gene is TRBJ1-2, the V gene TRBV10-3; no clear D gene. CDR1 ENHRY and CDR2 SYGVKD come from the germline V gene. The CDR3 consists of 13 residues. V was trimmed by 5 bases and J by 1 base, leaving 8 bases between them. DNA for the CDR3: TGTGCCATCAGTCAGACCGTTAACTATGGCTACACCTTC. This translates into CAISQTVNYGYTF.

The rearrangement joins TRBV7-2 to TRBJ1-6; D not resolved. Looked up from germline, CDR1 is SGHTA and CDR2 is FQGNSA. Trimming pared 3 bases from V and 5 bases from J, leaving 11 bases between. The CDR3 spans 15 residues. The CDR3 sequence is CASSFMQYNNSPLHF. The CDR3 region has the DNA TGTGCCAGCAGCTTTATGCAGTACAATAATTCACCCCTCCACTTT.

This chain joins TRBV5-5 and TRBJ1-4; TRBD1 might be the D (5 bases). The CDR3 sequence is 15 residues long. CDR1 SGHKS and CDR2 YYEKEE come from the germline V gene (reference sequence). V dropped 0 bases and J dropped 7 bases, with 13 bases sitting between them. The DNA of the CDR3 is TGTGCCAGCAGCTTGGTTTCAGGGTTGGTTGAAAAACTGTTTTTT. It encodes CASSLVSGLVEKLFF.

The chain couples TRBV27 to TRBJ2-7; D may correspond to TRBD1 or TRBD2 (5 bases each). There are 16 residues in the CDR3. Germline values: CDR1 MNHEY, CDR2 SMNVEV (reference sequence). V lost 6 bases and J lost 3, with 21 bases in between. CDR3 sequence: CASSSGLGRLGYEQYF. The DNA for the CDR3 is TGTGCCAGCAGCTCGGGGCTCGGACGGTTGGGCTACGAGCAGTACTTC.

The chain carries TRBV28 and TRBJ2-2, with TRBD2 matching 8 bases. V lost 5 bases, J lost 2 bases, and 13 bases stayed unmatched. CDR3 size: 18 residues. Germline values: CDR1 MDHEN, CDR2 SYDVKM. As DNA, the CDR3 is TGTGCCAGCAGTCGGGGGGGTGGCCAGGGATATAACACCGGGGAGCTGTTTTTT. Translated, it gives CASSRGGGQGYNTGELFF.

V gene TRBV6-6 combines with J gene TRBJ1-2, with 10 bases matching TRBD1. V shed 4 bases, J shed 4 bases, and the junction held 9 bases outside the gene matches. The germline V gene has CDR1 MNHNY and CDR2 SVGAGI (reference sequence). This CDR3 region has 16 residues. The CDR3 bases are TGTGCCAGCAGTTTATCCGGGACAGGGGATAGCTATGGCTACACCTTC. Amino acids: CASSLSGTGDSYGYTF.

The chain joins TRBV27 to TRBJ2-7; 8 bases fit TRBD1. Germline CDR1 reads MNHEY; CDR2 reads SMNVEV (reference sequence). V trimming: 2 bases; J trimming: 12 bases; junction bases outside the gene matches: 12. The CDR3 consists of 14 residues. The CDR3 DNA follows: TGTGCCAGCAGTTTAACCATTCATACAGGGGGTGCGTACTTC. Translation: CASSLTIHTGGAYF.

The J gene is TRBJ1-1, the V gene TRBV10-3; 7 positions match TRBD1. The CDR3 totals 15 residues. Germline lookup yields CDR1 ENHRY and CDR2 SYGVKD. The trim removed 0 bases at V and 1 base at J, leaving 2 bases unmatched. The CDR3 nucleotides read TGTGCCATCAGTGAGTCGCGACAGGGGAACACTGAAGCTTTCTTT. It specifies CAISESRQGNTEAFF.

This chain links TRBV10-3 with TRBJ1-1; 9 bases are a match to TRBD1. Germline V gene data show CDR1 as ENHRY and CDR2 as SYGVKD. Trimming took 3 bases from V and 4 from J; bases not matched to a gene: 15. This CDR3 region has 18 residues. The CDR3 is CAISDTSTTGGLGTEAFF. DNA for the CDR3: TGTGCCATCAGTGATACCTCGACCACAGGGGGCCTCGGCACTGAAGCTTTCTTT.

The chain links TRBV12-5 to TRBJ2-7; perhaps D is TRBD1 or TRBD2 (6 bases each). CDR3 length: 17 amino acids. The V and J ends lost 4 bases and 2 bases respectively, with 21 bases between them. Germline-derived CDR1 and CDR2 are LGHNT and FRNRAP. The CDR3 DNA reads TGTGCTAGTGGTTCCCGGGTTTGGGGGGCGCCCACCTACGAGCAGTACTTC. Amino acid sequence: CASGSRVWGAPTYEQYF.

This chain uses TRBV10-3 with TRBJ2-7, with 8 bases lining up with TRBD1. The CDR3 consists of 16 residues. Germline-derived CDR1 and CDR2 are ENHRY and SYGVKD. V shed 2 bases, J shed 4 bases, and the junction held 10 bases outside the gene matches. CDR3 bases: TGTGCCATCAGTGAGCGGACAGGGCGGGGATCGTACGAGCAGTACTTC. Amino acid sequence: CAISERTGRGSYEQYF.